The entry below gives a single T cell receptor beta chain sequence along with its context. There is no known antigen for this receptor. Base qualities are not provided; no much larger clone lies one nucleotide away. The data derive from a study of technical replicates of blood from several donors (dated by TCRdb to the late 2010s). Inclusive of the bounding cysteine and phenylalanine, the CDR3 is 14 residues long. The CDR3 DNA has 42 bases and is translated from base 1. For CDR1 and CDR2, the germline V gene lists MNHEY and SVGAGI. V is pruned by 6 bases and J by 5 bases, leaving 8 bases of the junction without a gene match. Receptor amplification or capture employed the immunoSEQ multiplex PCR assay. Held by TCRdb, this immuneACCESS table contains in-frame sequences only and omits some clones. Under half of the omission traces to an unresolved V gene where checked; the cause of the rest is unknown. Counted in this sample were more than 9,500 clones; 80% to 95% of them appeared once. Clones ranked in the top ten supply over 7.5% of the sample.

The sequenced sample consisted of PBMCs. Recombination linked TRBV6-5 to TRBJ2-5, with 8 bases aligning to TRBD1. The sequence was obtained from a human donor in good health. The CDR3 reads CASRDNTGGETQYF. The sequence in DNA is TGTGCCAGCAGAGATAATACAGGGGGGGAGACCCAGTACTTC.